The source of this T cell receptor (beta chain) is a study of shared clonotypes between healthy human individuals. Donors had no recently reported acute infections or vaccinations and were HIV-negative. The CDR3 has 14 residues. The germline gives CDR1 SGHAT, CDR2 FQNNGV. Here immunoSEQ multiplex PCR was the method, and the copy in TCRdb shows in-frame clones only, minus some. The sample records about 2.4 million clones, 93% being singletons. The sequence derives from a man aged 18 to 29 in good health. Some clones in this sample may be carry-over from other donors' samples. The chain joins TRBV11-2 to TRBJ2-5; 8 nucleotides align to TRBD2. The DNA end is more similar to TRBJ2-7, so the J call may be wrong. Sequencing input: naive CD4+ T cells from PBMCs. The sample's subset: CD45RA+ positively selected. As DNA, the CDR3 is TGTGCCAGCAGCTTAGCGGGGGGGCTCTACGAGCAGTACTTC. Protein: CASSLAGGLYEQYF.